The 13 T cell receptor beta chains below come from one sample, sequenced in a study of blood T cell repertoires in COVID-19. Method: immunoSEQ multiplex PCR; TCRdb's copy keeps in-frame clones and lacks some. The sample contains fewer than 85,000 clones, about 80% of which appear only once. Sequenced sample: peripheral blood. The origin of the receptors is a human donor in a cohort sampled during active COVID-19.

The rearrangement uses TRBV11-2 and TRBJ1-4, with TRBD1 matching over 9 bases. With V trimmed by 3 bases and J by 5 bases, 7 bases remained unmatched. The CDR3 contains 16 residues. Germline V lookup: CDR1 SGHAT, CDR2 FQNNGV. CDR3 DNA sequence: TGTGCCAGCAGCTTGCTGGTGGGACAGGGAAATGAAAAACTGTTTTTT. It encodes CASSLLVGQGNEKLFF. Full variable domain (outside the CDR3, taken from reference TRBV11-2 and TRBJ1-4): EAGVAQSPRYKIIEKRQSVAFWCNPISGHATLYWYQQILGQGPKLLIQFQNNGVVDDSQLPKDRFSAERLKGVDSTLKIQPAKLEDSAVYLCASSLLVGQGNEKLFFGSGTQLSVL.

The rearrangement joins TRBV9 to TRBJ1-3; D unresolved. This CDR3 comprises 14 residues. V was pared by 2 bases and J by 0 bases, with 6 bases between. CDR1 is SGDLS and CDR2 is YYNGEE in the germline V gene. The CDR3 spells CASSVTYSGNTIYF. In DNA, the CDR3 is TGTGCCAGCAGCGTTACCTACTCTGGAAACACCATATATTTT. The variable domain in full, with the rest retrieved from reference TRBV9 and TRBJ1-3, is DSGVTQTPKHLITATGQRVTLRCSPRSGDLSVYWYQQSLDQGLQFLIQYYNGEERAKGNILERFSAQQFPDLHSELNLSSLELGDSALYFCASSVTYSGNTIYFGEGSWLTVV.

V and J are TRBV4-2 and TRBJ1-1, with D possibly being TRBD1 (5 bases). V was pared by 1 base and J by 5 bases, with 11 bases between. There are 14 residues in the CDR3. Germline loops: CDR1 LGHNA, CDR2 YNFKEQ. As DNA, the CDR3 is TGTGCCAGCAGCCAAGGCTGGGAGGGGACTGAAGCTTTCTTT. It is translated as CASSQGWEGTEAFF.

This chain joins TRBV19 and TRBJ1-1; 9 bases are a match to TRBD1. CDR3 size: 14 residues. V lost 7 bases, J lost 3 bases, and 6 bases stayed unmatched. The germline gives CDR1 LNHDA, CDR2 SQIVND (reference sequence). CDR3 residues: CASTRDRVDTEAFF. CDR3 nucleotides: TGTGCCAGTACCCGGGACAGGGTGGACACTGAAGCTTTCTTT.

This clone was detected once. CDR3 amino acids: CASSRDGGYFYNEQFF. The CDR3 DNA reads TGTGCCAGCAGCCGGGACGGGGGGTACTTTTACAATGAGCAGTTCTTC. The chain employs TRBV7-2 and TRBJ2-1, with TRBD2 matching 7 bases. V lost 5 bases to trimming and J lost 4 bases; unmatched junction nucleotides: 11. The CDR3 runs 16 residues. Looked up from germline, CDR1 is SGHTA and CDR2 is FQGNSA.

The V call is TRBV13, the J call TRBJ2-5, with 8 bases identical to TRBD1. V shed 5 bases and J 2 bases; nucleotides not matched to a gene: 4. CDR3 length: 14 amino acids. The germline gives CDR1 PRHDT, CDR2 FYEKMQ (reference sequence). In DNA form, the CDR3 reads TGTGCCAGCAGCCCCTGGACAGGGCAAGAGACCCAGTACTTC. Amino acids: CASSPWTGQETQYF.

This rearrangement joins TRBV4-1 to TRBJ2-1; 9 bases align to TRBD1. The CDR3 length is 18 residues. V trimming: 1 base; J trimming: 9 bases; junction bases outside the gene matches: 16. The germline gives CDR1 MGHRA, CDR2 YSYEKL. This chain's CDR3 is CASSQARLTGGADLEQFF. The CDR3 DNA sequence: TGCGCCAGCAGCCAAGCCCGACTAACAGGGGGCGCTGATCTTGAGCAGTTCTTC.

The chain carries TRBV5-6 and TRBJ1-2; D might be TRBD1 (6 bases). The CDR3 extends over 14 amino acids. Trimming took off 4 bases at V and 7 bases at J, with 17 bases between the two ends. The germline gives CDR1 SGHDT, CDR2 YYEEEE. The CDR3 nucleotides read TGTGCCAGCAGCGACTCGGGGACATCGGCTGGCTACACCTTC. Its translation: CASSDSGTSAGYTF.

This sequence joins TRBV6-1 and TRBJ2-3, with 11 nucleotides matching TRBD1. The CDR3 sequence is 16 residues long. The germline V gene has CDR1 MNHNS and CDR2 SASEGT. The J segment lost 2 bases and the V segment lost 2 bases, leaving 3 bases of the junction unmatched. The CDR3 sequence is CASSERDRGFTDTQYF. CDR3 coding DNA: TGTGCCAGCAGTGAACGGGACAGGGGGTTCACAGATACGCAGTATTTT.

This clone was seen only once. The chain links TRBV5-6 to TRBJ2-1, with TRBD2 matching 15 bases. Germline CDR1 is SGHDT and CDR2 is YYEEEE. Unmatched junction bases numbered 11, after V lost 4 bases and J lost 9 bases. The CDR3 extends over 17 amino acids. The DNA of the CDR3 is TGTGCCAGCAGCACCGGACTAGCGGGGGGGCCGGGCCGTGAGCAGTTCTTC. Encoded protein: CASSTGLAGGPGREQFF.

The J gene is TRBJ1-5, the V gene TRBV2; D remains unclear. Germline V gene data show CDR1 as SNHLY and CDR2 as FYNNEI. The ends were cut back, 6 bases at V and 3 bases at J, with 12 bases in the middle. This CDR3 contains 14 residues. The CDR3 nucleotides read TGTGCCAGCAGCCTCCCCGGGTTCAATCAGCCCCAGCATTTT. It translates to CASSLPGFNQPQHF. The full variable domain, its missing parts supplied by reference TRBV2 and TRBJ1-5, is EPEVTQTPSHQVTQMGQEVILRCVPISNHLYFYWYRQILGQKVEFLVSFYNNEISEKSEIFDDQFSVERPDGSNFTLKIRSTKLEDSAMYFCASSLPGFNQPQHFGDGTRLSIL.

This clone was counted a few times. The chain recombines TRBV4-1 with TRBJ1-1, with 11 nucleotides matching TRBD1. The CDR3 contains 17 residues. Germline V gene lookup returns CDR1 MGHRA and CDR2 YSYEKL. Germline trimming cut 0 bases from V and 1 base from J; bases unmatched to any gene: 4. Written as DNA, the CDR3 is TGCGCCAGCAGCCAAGACGGGACAGGGGGTCGGAACACTGAAGCTTTCTTT. The encoded protein is CASSQDGTGGRNTEAFF.

The chain uses TRBV19 and TRBJ1-5; 8 bases agree with TRBD1. CDR1 is LNHDA and CDR2 is SQIVND in the germline V gene (reference sequence). The length of the CDR3 is 14 residues. V shed 3 bases, J shed 2 bases, and the junction held 0 bases outside the gene matches. CDR3 amino acids: CASSMTGGNQPQHF. For the CDR3, the DNA is TGTGCCAGTAGTATGACAGGGGGCAATCAGCCCCAGCATTTT.